This T cell receptor (beta chain) was recovered during a study of blood T cell repertoires in COVID-19. The overall study: T cells, B-cell-depleted T cells, or PBMCs provided the cDNA or gDNA that served as material.

This clone was seen once. J lost 1 base, V lost 4 bases, and 14 bases had no gene match. Germline CDR1 reads SGHTA; CDR2 reads FQGNSA. This CDR3 has 18 residues. TCRdb keeps only in-frame clones here, not all; method: immunoSEQ multiplex PCR. The table records under 300,000 clones, roughly 86% of them present only once. Sequenced sample: peripheral blood. The V and J genes are TRBV7-2 and TRBJ2-3; 7 bases map to TRBD2. The receptor was derived from a woman in her 30s with acute or convalescent COVID-19. Here the CDR3 reads CASSSIGAGDSRTDTQYF. CDR3 DNA: TGTGCCAGCAGCTCCATCGGGGCGGGAGACAGCCGCACAGATACGCAGTATTTT.